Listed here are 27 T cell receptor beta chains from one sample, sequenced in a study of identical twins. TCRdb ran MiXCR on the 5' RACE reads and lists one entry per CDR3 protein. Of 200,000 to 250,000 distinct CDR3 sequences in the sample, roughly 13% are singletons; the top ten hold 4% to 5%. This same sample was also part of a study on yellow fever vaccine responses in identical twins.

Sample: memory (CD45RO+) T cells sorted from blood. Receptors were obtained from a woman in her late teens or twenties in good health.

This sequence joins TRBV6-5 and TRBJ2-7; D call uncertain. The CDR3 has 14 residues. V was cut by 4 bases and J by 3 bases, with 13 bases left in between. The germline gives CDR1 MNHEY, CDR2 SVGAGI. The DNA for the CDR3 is TGTGCCAGCAGTTTTAGACATGAGTACTACGAGCAGTACTTC. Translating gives CASSFRHEYYEQYF.

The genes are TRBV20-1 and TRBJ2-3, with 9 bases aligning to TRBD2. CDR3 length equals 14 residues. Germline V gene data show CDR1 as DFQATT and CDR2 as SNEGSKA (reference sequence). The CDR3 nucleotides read TGCAGCCCAGGTGGCGGGGGGGTGACAGATACGCAGTATTTT. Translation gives CSPGGGGVTDTQYF.

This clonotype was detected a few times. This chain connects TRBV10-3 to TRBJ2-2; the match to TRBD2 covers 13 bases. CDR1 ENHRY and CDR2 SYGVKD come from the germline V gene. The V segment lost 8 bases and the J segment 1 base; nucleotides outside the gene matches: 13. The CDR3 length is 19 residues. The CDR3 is CAIADILAGGSRNTGELFF. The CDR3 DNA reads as TGTGCCATCGCGGACATACTAGCGGGAGGGAGCCGGAACACCGGGGAGCTGTTTTTT.

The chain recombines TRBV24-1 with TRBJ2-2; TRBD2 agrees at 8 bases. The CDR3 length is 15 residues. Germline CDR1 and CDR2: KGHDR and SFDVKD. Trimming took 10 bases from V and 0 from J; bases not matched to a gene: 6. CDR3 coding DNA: TGTGCCACTGGCCGGGGGGGTACGAACACCGGGGAGCTGTTTTTT. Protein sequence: CATGRGGTNTGELFF.

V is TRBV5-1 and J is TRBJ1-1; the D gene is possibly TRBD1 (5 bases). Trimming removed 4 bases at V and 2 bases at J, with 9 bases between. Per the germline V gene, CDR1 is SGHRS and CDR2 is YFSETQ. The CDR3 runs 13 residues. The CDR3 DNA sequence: TGCGCCAGCAGCGACAGAATCAACACTGAAGCTTTCTTT. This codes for CASSDRINTEAFF.

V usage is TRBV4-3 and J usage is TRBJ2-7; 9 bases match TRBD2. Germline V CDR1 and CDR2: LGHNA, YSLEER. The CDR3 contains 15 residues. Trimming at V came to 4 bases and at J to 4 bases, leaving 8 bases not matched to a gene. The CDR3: CASSPSAGGLYEQYF. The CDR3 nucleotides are TGCGCCAGCAGCCCATCAGCGGGAGGATTATACGAGCAGTACTTC.

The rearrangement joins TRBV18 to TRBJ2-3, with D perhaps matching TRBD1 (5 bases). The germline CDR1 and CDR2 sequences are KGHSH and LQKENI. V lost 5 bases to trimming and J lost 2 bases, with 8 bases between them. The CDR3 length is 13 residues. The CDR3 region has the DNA TGTGCCAGCTCAGTAGGGGTCACAGATACGCAGTATTTT. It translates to CASSVGVTDTQYF.

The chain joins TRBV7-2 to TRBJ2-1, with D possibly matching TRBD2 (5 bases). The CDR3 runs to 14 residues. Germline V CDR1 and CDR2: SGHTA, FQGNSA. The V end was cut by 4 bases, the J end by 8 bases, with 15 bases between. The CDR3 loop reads CASSSPGMAHEQFF. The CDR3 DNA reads TGTGCCAGCAGCTCCCCGGGAATGGCACATGAGCAGTTCTTC. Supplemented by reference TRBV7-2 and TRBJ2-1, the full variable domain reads GAGVSQSPSNKVTEKGKDVELRCDPISGHTALYWYRQSLGQGLEFLIYFQGNSAPDKSGLPSDRFSAERTGGSVSTLTIQRTQQEDSAVYLCASSSPGMAHEQFFGPGTRLTVL.

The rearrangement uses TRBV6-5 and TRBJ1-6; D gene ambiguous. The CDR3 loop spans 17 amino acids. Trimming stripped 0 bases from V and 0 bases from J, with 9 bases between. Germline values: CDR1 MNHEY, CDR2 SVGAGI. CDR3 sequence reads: CASSYSVGSSYNSPLHF. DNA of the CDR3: TGTGCCAGCAGTTACTCGGTCGGGAGCTCCTATAATTCACCCCTCCACTTT.

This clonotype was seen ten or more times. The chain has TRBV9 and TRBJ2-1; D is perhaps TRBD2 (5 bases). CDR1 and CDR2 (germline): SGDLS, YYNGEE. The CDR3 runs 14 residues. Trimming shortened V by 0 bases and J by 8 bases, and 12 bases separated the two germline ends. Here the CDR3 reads CASSVGSTRDEQFF. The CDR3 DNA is TGTGCCAGCAGCGTAGGTTCTACTAGAGATGAGCAGTTCTTC.

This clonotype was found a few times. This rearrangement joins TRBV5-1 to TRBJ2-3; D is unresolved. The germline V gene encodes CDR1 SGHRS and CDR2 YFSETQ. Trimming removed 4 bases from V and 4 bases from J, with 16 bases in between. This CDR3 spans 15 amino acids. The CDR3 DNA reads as TGCGCCAGCAGCCCCCGACCGGGCGAGGCAGATACGCAGTATTTT. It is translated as CASSPRPGEADTQYF.

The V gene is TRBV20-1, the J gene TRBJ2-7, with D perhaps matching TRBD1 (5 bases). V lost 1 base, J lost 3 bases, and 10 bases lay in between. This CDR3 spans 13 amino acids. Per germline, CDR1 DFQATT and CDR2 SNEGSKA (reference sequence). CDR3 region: CSARGDRDYEQYF. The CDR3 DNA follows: TGCAGTGCTAGAGGAGACAGAGACTACGAGCAGTACTTC.

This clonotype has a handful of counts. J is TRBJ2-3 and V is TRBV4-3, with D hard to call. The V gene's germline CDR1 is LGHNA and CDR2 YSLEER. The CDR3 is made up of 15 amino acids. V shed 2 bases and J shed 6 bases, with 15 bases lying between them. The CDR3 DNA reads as TGCGCCAGCAGCCAAAGAACTCAAGTGGGGGATACGCAGTATTTT. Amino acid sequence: CASSQRTQVGDTQYF.

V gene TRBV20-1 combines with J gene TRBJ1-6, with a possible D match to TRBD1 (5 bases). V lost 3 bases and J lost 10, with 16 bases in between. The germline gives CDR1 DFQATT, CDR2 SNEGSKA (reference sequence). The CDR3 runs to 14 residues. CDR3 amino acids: CSASFTGQNSPLHF. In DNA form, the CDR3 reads TGCAGTGCTAGCTTTACAGGTCAAAACTCACCCCTCCACTTT.

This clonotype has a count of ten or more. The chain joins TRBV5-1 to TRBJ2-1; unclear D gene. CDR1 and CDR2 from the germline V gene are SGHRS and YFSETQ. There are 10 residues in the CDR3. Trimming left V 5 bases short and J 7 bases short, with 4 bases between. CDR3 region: CASRGNEQFF. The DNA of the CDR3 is TGCGCCAGCAGGGGGAATGAGCAGTTCTTC.

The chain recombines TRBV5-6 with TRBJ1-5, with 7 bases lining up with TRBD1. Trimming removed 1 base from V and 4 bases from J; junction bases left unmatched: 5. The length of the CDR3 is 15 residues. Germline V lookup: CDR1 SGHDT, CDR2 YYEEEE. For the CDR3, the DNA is TGTGCCAGCAGCTTGTTGGGACAGTGGAATCAGCCCCAGCATTTT. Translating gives CASSLLGQWNQPQHF.

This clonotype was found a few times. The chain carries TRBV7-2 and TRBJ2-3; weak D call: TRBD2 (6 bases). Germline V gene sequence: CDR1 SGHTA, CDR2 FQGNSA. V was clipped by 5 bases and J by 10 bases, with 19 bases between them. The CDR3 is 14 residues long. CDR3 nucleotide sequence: TGTGCCAGCAGCCTGAGCAGAGGAGGGGACCCGCAGTATTTT. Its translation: CASSLSRGGDPQYF. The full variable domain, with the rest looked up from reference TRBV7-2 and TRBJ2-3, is GAGVSQSPSNKVTEKGKDVELRCDPISGHTALYWYRQSLGQGLEFLIYFQGNSAPDKSGLPSDRFSAERTGGSVSTLTIQRTQQEDSAVYLCASSLSRGGDPQYFGPGTRLTVL.

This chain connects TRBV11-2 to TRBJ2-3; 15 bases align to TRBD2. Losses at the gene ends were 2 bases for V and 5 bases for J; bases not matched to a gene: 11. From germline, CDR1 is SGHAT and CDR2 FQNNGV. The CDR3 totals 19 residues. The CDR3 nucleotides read TGTGCCAGCAGCTTACTGCTCGGACTAGCGGGAGGGCCAATAGATACGCAGTATTTT. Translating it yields CASSLLLGLAGGPIDTQYF.

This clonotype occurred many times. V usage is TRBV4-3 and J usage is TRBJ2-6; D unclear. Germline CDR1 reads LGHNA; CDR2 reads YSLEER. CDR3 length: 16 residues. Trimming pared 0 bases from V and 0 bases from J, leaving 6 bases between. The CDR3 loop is CASSQDLLSGANVLTF. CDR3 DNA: TGCGCCAGCAGCCAAGATTTGCTCTCTGGGGCCAACGTCCTGACTTTC.

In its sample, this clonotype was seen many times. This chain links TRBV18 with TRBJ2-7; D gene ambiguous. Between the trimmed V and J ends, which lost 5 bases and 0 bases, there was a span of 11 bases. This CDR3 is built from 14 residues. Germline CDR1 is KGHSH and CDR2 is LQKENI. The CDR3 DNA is TGTGCCAGCTCAGTGGTTGGTTCCTCCTACGAGCAGTACTTC. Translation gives CASSVVGSSYEQYF.

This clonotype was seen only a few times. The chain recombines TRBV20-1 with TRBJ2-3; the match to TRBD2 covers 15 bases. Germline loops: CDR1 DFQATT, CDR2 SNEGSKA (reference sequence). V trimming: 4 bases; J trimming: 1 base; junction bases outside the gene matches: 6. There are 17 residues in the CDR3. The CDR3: CSANSGLAGGGTDTQYF. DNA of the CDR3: TGCAGTGCTAACTCGGGACTAGCGGGGGGCGGCACAGATACGCAGTATTTT.

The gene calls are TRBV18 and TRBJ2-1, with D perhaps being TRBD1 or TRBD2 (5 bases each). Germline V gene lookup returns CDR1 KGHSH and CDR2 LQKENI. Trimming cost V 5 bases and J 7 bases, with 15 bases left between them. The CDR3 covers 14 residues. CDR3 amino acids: CASSALGARNEQFF. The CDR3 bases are TGTGCCAGCTCAGCACTAGGGGCCCGTAATGAGCAGTTCTTC. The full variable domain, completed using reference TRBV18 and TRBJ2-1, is NAGVMQNPRHLVRRRGQEARLRCSPMKGHSHVYWYRQLPEEGLKFMVYLQKENIIDESGMPKERFSAEFPKEGPSILRIQQVVRGDSAAYFCASSALGARNEQFFGPGTRLTVL.

The CDR3 protein is CASSPRLAGVSDTQYF. The CDR3 region has the DNA TGTGCCAGCAGTCCCCGACTAGCGGGAGTTTCAGATACGCAGTATTTT. This chain uses TRBV6-1 with TRBJ2-3; 12 bases agree with TRBD2. Unmatched junction bases numbered 7, after V lost 5 bases and J lost 4 bases. The CDR3 is made up of 16 amino acids. CDR1 is MNHNS, CDR2 SASEGT, per germline.

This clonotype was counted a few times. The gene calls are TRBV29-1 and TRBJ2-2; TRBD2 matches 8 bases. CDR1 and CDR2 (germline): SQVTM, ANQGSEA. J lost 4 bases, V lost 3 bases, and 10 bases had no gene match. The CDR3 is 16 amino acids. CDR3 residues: CSVELSDGRATGELFF. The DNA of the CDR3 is TGCAGCGTTGAGCTCTCGGACGGGAGGGCCACCGGGGAGCTGTTTTTT.

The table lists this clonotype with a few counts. The CDR3 region is CSAPHREQETQYF. The CDR3, as DNA: TGCAGTGCTCCCCACAGGGAACAAGAGACCCAGTACTTC. The chain has TRBV20-1 and TRBJ2-5; D may be TRBD1 (6 bases). V shed 5 bases and J shed 2 bases, with 12 bases lying between them. CDR1 is DFQATT and CDR2 is SNEGSKA in the germline V gene (reference sequence). The CDR3 runs 13 residues.

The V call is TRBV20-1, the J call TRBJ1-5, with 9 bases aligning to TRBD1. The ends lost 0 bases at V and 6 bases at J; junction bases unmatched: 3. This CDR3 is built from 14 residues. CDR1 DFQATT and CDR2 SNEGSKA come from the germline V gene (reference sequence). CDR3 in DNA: TGCAGTGCTAGAGATCCGGACAGGGGTCAGCCCCAGCATTTT. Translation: CSARDPDRGQPQHF.

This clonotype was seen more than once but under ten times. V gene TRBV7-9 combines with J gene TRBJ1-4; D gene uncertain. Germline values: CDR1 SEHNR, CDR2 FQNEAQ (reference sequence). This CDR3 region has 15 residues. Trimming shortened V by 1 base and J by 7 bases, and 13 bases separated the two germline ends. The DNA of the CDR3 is TGTGCCAGCAGCTTAGGGCAGGCCCCTACTGAAAAACTGTTTTTT. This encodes CASSLGQAPTEKLFF.